This T cell receptor beta chain was retrieved from a study of a mutant IDH1 vaccine in newly diagnosed glioma. Study as a whole: Pretreatment consisted of radiotherapy, temozolomide, or both, with most receiving both.

Assay used: immunoSEQ multiplex PCR; TCRdb lists only in-frame clones, some missing. The table has 45,000 to 55,000 clones, 70% to 85% seen once. Points on this clone: Antigen unknown.

V dropped 7 bases and J dropped 0 bases, with 9 bases sitting between them. This CDR3 comprises 14 residues. Germline assignment: CDR1 SGHVS and CDR2 FNYEAQ. Time point denoted: week 35, safety follow-up. Each dose of the vaccine consisted of 300 ug of mutant IDH1 20-mer peptide, with topical imiquimod. Donor diagnoses consisted of new WHO grade 3 or 4 IDH1-mutant, ATRX-lost astrocytomas. The source material was PBMCs, sampled from a glioma patient whose treatment included an IDH1 peptide vaccine. The rearrangement uses TRBV7-6 and TRBJ2-2, with D possibly TRBD1 on 5 matching bases. The sequence was collected from a man aged 40-55 years with glioma. The CDR3 loop reads CASTVTANTGELFF. The DNA of the CDR3 is TGTGCCAGCACCGTGACAGCGAACACCGGGGAGCTGTTTTTT.